Presented here are 14 T cell receptor beta chains from one specimen sequenced in a study of regulatory T cells in long-lasting Graves disease. This sample's time point: newly diagnosed GD, antithyroid drugs for less than 3 months. Following extraction of RNA from PBMCs, that RNA was used to make the TCR library. Library construction for TCR beta used iRepertoire HTBI primers and Arm-PCR of CDR3 regions. TCRdb itself ran the multiplex PCR reads through MiXCR, one entry per CDR3 protein. The sample has roughly 610,000 distinct CDR3 sequences; around 15% are singletons. The data were also submitted as part of a second study, on T cells in Graves' hyperthyroidism and ophthalmopathy.

Source: peripheral blood mononuclear cells (PBMCs), taken at new diagnosis, from a patient treated with antithyroid drugs. The receptors come from a man aged 18 to 30 with Graves disease.

The chain has TRBV3-1 and TRBJ2-7, with a weak D call TRBD2 (6 bases). The CDR3 length is 15 residues. The V end lost 4 bases, the J end lost 0 bases, and 13 bases lay between the germline ends. CDR1 LGHDT and CDR2 YNNKEL come from the germline V gene (reference sequence). CDR3 sequence reads: CASSPELAFSYEQYF. CDR3 nucleotides: TGTGCCAGCAGCCCGGAACTAGCCTTCTCCTACGAGCAGTACTTC.

This clonotype came up a few times. The genes are TRBV30 and TRBJ2-7; D possibly matches TRBD1 or TRBD2 (5 bases each). Germline values: CDR1 GTSNPN, CDR2 SVGIG (reference sequence). This CDR3 has 12 residues. V lost 3 bases, J lost 6 bases, and 12 bases lay in between. CDR3 bases: TGTGCCTGGAGGGGGACCGGGGTCGAGCAGTACTTC. Its protein product is CAWRGTGVEQYF.

This clonotype has a count of ten or more. The rearrangement uses TRBV28 and TRBJ2-7; the D gene is possibly TRBD1 (5 bases). Between the trimmed V and J ends, which lost 10 bases and 1 base, there was a span of 17 bases. This CDR3 spans 14 amino acids. The germline gives CDR1 MDHEN, CDR2 SYDVKM. The CDR3 spells CATGYAGSSYEQYF. DNA of the CDR3: TGTGCCACCGGCTACGCAGGGTCTTCCTACGAGCAGTACTTC.

In the case of this clonotype: A much larger clone lies one base from this, so it may be a read error. The chain combines TRBV2 with TRBJ2-5; D might be TRBD2 (6 bases). This CDR3 is built from 16 residues. The germline V gene has CDR1 SNHLY and CDR2 FYNNEI. V shed 10 bases and J shed 4 bases, with 25 bases lying between them. The DNA of the CDR3 is TGTGCCACCAGCAGAGGTAGCAGGAGGGCCGGAGAGACCCAGTACTTC. Its translation is CATSRGSRRAGETQYF.

This clonotype was observed at least ten times. J is TRBJ2-5 and V is TRBV20-1; TRBD2 is a possible D gene (6 bases). The CDR3 runs to 15 residues. Deletions cut 4 bases from V and 5 bases from J, with 20 bases between. Per germline, CDR1 DFQATT and CDR2 SNEGSKA (reference sequence). In nucleotides, the CDR3 is TGCAGTGCTAAGACTAGATCGGGGTTCCCTGAGACCCAGTACTTC. Its translation is CSAKTRSGFPETQYF.

This clonotype was observed at least ten times. The chain employs TRBV12-3 or TRBV12-4 and TRBJ2-3; tentatively, D is TRBD2 (6 bases). This CDR3 region has 17 residues. V was clipped by 5 bases and J by 4 bases, with 22 bases between them. The CDR3 DNA reads TGTGCCAGCAGTCCGGTACCGTCGGGCCCTAGCGCAGATACGCAGTATTTT. Protein: CASSPVPSGPSADTQYF.

Worth noting for this clonotype: A read error may be the cause here, since a much bigger clone is one base away. The CDR3 nucleotides are TGTGCCAGCAGCCGGGGGAGCGGGACAGGGGAGACCCAGTACTTC. It yields the protein CASSRGSGTGETQYF. The J gene is TRBJ2-5, the V gene TRBV3-1; 9 bases fit TRBD1. The CDR3 contains 15 residues. Trimming at V came to 4 bases and at J to 5 bases, leaving 8 bases not matched to a gene. Looked up from germline, CDR1 is LGHDT and CDR2 is YNNKEL (reference sequence).

This clonotype was counted only a few times. This chain connects TRBV7-8 to TRBJ2-5, with 15 positions matching TRBD2. The CDR3 is 17 amino acids. J lost 2 bases, V lost 4 bases, and 5 bases had no gene match. Per the germline V gene, CDR1 is SGHVS and CDR2 is FQNEAQ. CDR3 DNA sequence: TGTGCCAGCAGCTCGGGACTAGCGGGAGGACAACAAGAGACCCAGTACTTC. Protein product: CASSSGLAGGQQETQYF.

This clonotype was observed a few times. V and J are TRBV19 and TRBJ1-1, with 9 positions matching TRBD1. The CDR3 is 15 residues long. V was clipped by 6 bases and J by 3 bases; unmatched bases: 8. Looked up from germline, CDR1 is LNHDA and CDR2 is SQIVND (reference sequence). CDR3 sequence: CASSRSRDRDTEAFF. DNA for the CDR3: TGTGCCAGTAGCCGTTCCCGGGACAGGGACACTGAAGCTTTCTTT.

V is TRBV3-1 and J is TRBJ1-4; TRBD1 agrees at 9 bases. Germline CDR1 reads LGHDT; CDR2 reads YNNKEL (reference sequence). This CDR3 is 14 amino acids long. The V gene end was trimmed by 4 bases and the J gene end by 8 bases; junction bases not matched to a gene: 5. For the CDR3, the DNA is TGTGCCAGCAGCCTCGGGACAGGGAAGGAAAAACTGTTTTTT. It encodes CASSLGTGKEKLFF.

This chain links TRBV20-1 with TRBJ2-3, with D tentatively TRBD1 (5 bases). The V end lost 3 bases, the J end lost 4 bases, and 14 bases lay between the germline ends. The CDR3 runs 14 residues. Germline V gene lookup returns CDR1 DFQATT and CDR2 SNEGSKA (reference sequence). This CDR3 reads CSASTAGQADTQYF. The CDR3 bases are TGCAGTGCTAGCACGGCAGGGCAGGCAGATACGCAGTATTTT.

This clonotype was detected only a few times. The genes are TRBV5-6 and TRBJ1-2, with unresolved D. CDR3 length: 11 residues. CDR1 SGHDT and CDR2 YYEEEE come from the germline V gene. The V and J ends lost 4 bases and 11 bases respectively, with 12 bases between them. CDR3 bases: TGTGCCAGCAGCCGCGCCAGAGGTTACACCTTC. Its protein product is CASSRARGYTF.

This clonotype has at least ten counts. This chain's CDR3 is CASSSMGVTQYF. The CDR3 DNA reads as TGTGCCAGCAGCTCCATGGGCGTTACGCAGTATTTT. The chain uses TRBV11-2 and TRBJ2-3; no clear D gene. Trimming removed 4 bases from V and 8 bases from J, with 10 bases in between. Germline V gene data show CDR1 as SGHAT and CDR2 as FQNNGV. The CDR3 sequence is 12 residues long.

This chain connects TRBV10-1 to TRBJ2-3; D ambiguous. The CDR3 contains 9 residues. V lost 11 bases and J 4 bases, leaving 4 bases between the germline ends. Germline CDR1 and CDR2: WNHNN and SYGVQD (reference sequence). CDR3: CAPPDTQYF. CDR3 bases: TGCGCCCCCCCAGATACGCAGTATTTT.